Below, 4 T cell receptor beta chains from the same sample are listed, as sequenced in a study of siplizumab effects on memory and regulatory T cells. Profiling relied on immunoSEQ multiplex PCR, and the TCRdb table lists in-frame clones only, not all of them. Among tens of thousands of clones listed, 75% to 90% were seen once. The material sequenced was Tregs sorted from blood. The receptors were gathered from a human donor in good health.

The CDR3 protein is CATHGTSGRTDTQYF. In DNA form, the CDR3 reads TGTGCCACCCATGGGACTAGCGGGAGAACAGATACGCAGTATTTT. The V and J genes are TRBV2 and TRBJ2-3; 14 bases align to TRBD2. Germline V gene lookup returns CDR1 SNHLY and CDR2 FYNNEI. The trim removed 10 bases at V and 3 bases at J, leaving 6 bases unmatched. The CDR3 sequence is 15 residues long.

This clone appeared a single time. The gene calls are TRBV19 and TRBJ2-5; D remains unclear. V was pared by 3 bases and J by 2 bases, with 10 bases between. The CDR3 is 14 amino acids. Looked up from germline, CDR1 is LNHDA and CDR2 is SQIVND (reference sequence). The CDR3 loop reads CASSMMYNQETQYF. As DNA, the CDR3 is TGTGCCAGTAGTATGATGTACAATCAAGAGACCCAGTACTTC.

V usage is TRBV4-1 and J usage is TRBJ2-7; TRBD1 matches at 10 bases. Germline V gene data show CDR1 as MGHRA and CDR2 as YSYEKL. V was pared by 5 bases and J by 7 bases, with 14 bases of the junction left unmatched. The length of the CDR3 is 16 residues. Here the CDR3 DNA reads TGCGCCAGCAGCGGGCCGGGACAGGGGCCTCTAGGGGAGCAGTACTTC. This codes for CASSGPGQGPLGEQYF.

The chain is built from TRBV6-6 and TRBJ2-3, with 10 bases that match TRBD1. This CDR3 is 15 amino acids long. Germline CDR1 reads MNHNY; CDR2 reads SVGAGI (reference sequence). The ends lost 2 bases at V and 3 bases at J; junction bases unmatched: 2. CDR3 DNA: TGTGCCAGCAGTTACCCGGGACAGGGGACAGATACGCAGTATTTT. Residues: CASSYPGQGTDTQYF.